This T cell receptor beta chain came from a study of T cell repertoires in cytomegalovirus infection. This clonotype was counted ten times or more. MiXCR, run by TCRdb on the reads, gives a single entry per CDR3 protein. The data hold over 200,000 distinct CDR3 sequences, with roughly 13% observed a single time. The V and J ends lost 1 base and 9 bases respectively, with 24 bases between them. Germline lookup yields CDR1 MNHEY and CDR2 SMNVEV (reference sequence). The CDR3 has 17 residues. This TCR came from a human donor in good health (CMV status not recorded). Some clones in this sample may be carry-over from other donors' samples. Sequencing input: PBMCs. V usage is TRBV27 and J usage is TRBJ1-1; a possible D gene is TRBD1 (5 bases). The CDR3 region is CASSLLKGRTIHRKAFF. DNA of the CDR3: TGTGCCAGCAGTTTATTAAAGGGGAGGACTATCCATAGGAAAGCTTTCTTT.